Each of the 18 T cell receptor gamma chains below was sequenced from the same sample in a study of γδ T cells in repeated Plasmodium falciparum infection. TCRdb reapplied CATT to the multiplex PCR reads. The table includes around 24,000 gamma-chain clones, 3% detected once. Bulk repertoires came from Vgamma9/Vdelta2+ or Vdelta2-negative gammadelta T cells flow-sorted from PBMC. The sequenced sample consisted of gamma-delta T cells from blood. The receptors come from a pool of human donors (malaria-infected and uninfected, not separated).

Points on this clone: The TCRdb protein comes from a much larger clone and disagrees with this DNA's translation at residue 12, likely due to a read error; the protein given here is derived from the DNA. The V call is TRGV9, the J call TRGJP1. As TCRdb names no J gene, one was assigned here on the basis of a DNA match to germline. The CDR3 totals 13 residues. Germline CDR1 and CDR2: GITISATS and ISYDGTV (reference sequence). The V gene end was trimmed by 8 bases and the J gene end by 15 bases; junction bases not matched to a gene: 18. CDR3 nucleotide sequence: TGTGCCTTGTTAGGGTTGGGCAAAAAAATCAAGATATTT. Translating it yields CALLGLGKKIKIF.

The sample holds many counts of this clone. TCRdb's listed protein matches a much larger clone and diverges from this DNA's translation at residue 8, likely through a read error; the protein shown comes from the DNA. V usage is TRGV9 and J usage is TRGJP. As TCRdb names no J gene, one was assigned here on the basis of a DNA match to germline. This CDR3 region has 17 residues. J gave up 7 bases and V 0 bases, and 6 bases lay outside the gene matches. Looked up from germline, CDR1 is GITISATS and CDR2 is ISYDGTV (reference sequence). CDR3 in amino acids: CALWEVTSELGKKIKVF. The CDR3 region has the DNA TGTGCCTTGTGGGAGGTGACTAGTGAGTTGGGCAAAAAAATCAAGGTATTT.

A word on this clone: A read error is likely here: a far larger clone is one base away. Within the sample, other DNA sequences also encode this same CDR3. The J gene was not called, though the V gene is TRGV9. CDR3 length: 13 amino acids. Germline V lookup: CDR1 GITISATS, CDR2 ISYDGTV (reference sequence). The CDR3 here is CALWEATHYKKLF. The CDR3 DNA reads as TGTGCCTTGTGGGAGGCAACACATTATAAGAAGCTCTTT.

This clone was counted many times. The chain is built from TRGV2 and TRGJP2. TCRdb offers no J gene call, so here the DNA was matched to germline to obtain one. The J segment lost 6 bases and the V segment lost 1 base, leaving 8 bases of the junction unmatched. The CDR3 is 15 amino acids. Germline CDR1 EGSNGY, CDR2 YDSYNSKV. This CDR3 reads CATWDGLVGDWIKTF. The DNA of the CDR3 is TGTGCCACCTGGGACGGACTCGTGGGTGATTGGATCAAGACGTTT.

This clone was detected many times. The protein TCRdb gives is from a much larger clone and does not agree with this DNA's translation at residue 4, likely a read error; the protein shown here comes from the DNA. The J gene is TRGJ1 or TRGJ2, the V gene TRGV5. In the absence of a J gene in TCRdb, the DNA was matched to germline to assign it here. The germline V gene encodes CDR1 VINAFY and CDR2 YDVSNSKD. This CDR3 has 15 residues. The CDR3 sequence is CATRDRPVDYYKKLF. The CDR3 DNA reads TGTGCCACCCGGGACAGGCCGGTTGATTATTATAAGAAACTCTTT.

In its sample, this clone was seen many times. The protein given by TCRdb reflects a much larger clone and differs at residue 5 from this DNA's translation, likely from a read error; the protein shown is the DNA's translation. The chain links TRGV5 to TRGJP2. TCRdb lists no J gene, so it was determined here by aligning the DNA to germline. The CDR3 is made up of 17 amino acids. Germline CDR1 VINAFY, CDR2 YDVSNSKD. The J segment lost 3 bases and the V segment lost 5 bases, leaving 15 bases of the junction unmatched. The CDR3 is CATWGWEVMGSDWIKTF. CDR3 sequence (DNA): TGTGCCACCTGGGGCTGGGAGGTTATGGGTAGTGATTGGATCAAGACGTTT.

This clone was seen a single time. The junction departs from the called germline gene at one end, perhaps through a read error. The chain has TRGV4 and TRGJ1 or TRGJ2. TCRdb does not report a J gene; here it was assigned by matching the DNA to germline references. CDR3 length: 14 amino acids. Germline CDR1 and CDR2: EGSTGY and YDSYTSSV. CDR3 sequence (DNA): TGCGCCTGGGACCGTCTCCCATCGTATTATAAGAAACTCTTT. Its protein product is CAWDRLPSYYKKLF.

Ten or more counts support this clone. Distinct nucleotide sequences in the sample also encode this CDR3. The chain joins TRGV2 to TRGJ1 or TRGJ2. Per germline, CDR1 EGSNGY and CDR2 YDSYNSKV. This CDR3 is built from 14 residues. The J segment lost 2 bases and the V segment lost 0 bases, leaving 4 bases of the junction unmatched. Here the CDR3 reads CATWDGPYYYKKLF. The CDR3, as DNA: TGTGCCACCTGGGACGGGCCTTATTATTATAAGAAACTCTTT.

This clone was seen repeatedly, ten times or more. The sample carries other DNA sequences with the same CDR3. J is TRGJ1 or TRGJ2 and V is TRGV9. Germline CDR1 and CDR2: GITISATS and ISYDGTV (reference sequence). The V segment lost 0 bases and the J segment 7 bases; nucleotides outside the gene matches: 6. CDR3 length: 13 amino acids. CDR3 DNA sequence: TGTGCCTTGTGGGAGGTGCTAGGGTATAAGAAACTCTTT. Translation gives CALWEVLGYKKLF.

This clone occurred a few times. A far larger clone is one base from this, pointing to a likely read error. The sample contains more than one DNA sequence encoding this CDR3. The DNA for the CDR3 is TGTGCCTTGTGGGAGGTATCTCCCCGGCGAAAGAAACTCTTT. Translated: CALWEVSPRRKKLF. The chain is built from TRGV9 and TRGJ1 or TRGJ2. TCRdb supplies no J gene; here it was assigned by aligning the nucleotide sequence to germline. J was trimmed by 10 bases and V by 1 base; bases with no gene match: 13. This CDR3 spans 14 amino acids. Germline V gene lookup returns CDR1 GITISATS and CDR2 ISYDGTV (reference sequence).

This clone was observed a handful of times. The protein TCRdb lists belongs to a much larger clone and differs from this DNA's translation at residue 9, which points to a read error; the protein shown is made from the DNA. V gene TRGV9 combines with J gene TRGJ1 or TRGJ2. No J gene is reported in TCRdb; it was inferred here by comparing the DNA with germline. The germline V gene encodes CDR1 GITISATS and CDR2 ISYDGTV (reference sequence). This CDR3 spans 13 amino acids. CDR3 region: CALWDLNYCKKLF. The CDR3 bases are TGTGCCTTGTGGGATCTGAATTATTGTAAGAAACTCTTT.

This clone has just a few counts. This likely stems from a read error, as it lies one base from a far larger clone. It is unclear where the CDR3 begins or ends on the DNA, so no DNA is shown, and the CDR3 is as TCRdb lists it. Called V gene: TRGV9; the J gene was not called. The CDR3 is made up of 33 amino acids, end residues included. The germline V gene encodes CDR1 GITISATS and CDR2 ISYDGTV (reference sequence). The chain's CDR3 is CALCSKGVVVIRNSLAVEQHWLSQVSIGRIQHF.

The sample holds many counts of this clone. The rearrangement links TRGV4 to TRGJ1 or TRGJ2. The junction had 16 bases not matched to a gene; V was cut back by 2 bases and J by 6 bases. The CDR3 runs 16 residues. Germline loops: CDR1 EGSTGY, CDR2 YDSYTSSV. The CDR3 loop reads CATWDVLTFLGYKKLF. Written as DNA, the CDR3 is TGTGCCACCTGGGATGTATTGACCTTCTTGGGTTATAAGAAACTCTTT.

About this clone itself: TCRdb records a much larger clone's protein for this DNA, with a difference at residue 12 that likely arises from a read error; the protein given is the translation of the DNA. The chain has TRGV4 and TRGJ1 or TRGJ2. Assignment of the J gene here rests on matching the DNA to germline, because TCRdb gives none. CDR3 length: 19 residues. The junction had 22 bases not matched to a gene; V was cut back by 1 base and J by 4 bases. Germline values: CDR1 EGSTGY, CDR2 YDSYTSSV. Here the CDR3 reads CATWDGLEWMHVSYYKKLF. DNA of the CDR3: TGTGCCACCTGGGATGGACTAGAGTGGATGCACGTTTCCTATTATAAGAAACTCTTT.

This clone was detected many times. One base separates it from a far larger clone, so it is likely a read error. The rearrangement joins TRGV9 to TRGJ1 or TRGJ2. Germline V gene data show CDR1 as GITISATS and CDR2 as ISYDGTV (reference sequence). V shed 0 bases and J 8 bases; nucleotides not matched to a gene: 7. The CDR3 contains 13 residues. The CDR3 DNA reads TGTGCCTTGTGGGAGGTGCGGCTTCATAAGAAACTCTTT. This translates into CALWEVRLHKKLF.

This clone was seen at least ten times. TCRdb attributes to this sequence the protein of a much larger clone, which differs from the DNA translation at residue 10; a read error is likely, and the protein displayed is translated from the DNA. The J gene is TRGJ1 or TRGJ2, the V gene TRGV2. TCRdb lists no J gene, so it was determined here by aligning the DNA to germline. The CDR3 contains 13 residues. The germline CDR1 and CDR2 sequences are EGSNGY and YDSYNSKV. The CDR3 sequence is CATWDGKDYRKLF. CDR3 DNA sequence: TGTGCCACCTGGGACGGCAAAGATTATAGGAAACTCTTT.

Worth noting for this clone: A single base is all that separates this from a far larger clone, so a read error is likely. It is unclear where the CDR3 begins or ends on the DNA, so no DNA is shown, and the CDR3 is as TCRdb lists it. The CDR3 here is CATWDGRRIIRNSLAVEQHLLSQVSIGRIQHF. The V gene call reads TRGV2; no J gene was called. The germline gives CDR1 EGSNGY, CDR2 YDSYNSKV. The CDR3 length is 32 residues, termini included.

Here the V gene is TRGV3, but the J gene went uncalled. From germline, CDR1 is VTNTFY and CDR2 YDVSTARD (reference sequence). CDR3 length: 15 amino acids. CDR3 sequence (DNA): TGTGCCACCTGGGACACGCAACTGCCTTATTATAAGAAAATCTTT. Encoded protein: CATWDTQLPYYKKIF.